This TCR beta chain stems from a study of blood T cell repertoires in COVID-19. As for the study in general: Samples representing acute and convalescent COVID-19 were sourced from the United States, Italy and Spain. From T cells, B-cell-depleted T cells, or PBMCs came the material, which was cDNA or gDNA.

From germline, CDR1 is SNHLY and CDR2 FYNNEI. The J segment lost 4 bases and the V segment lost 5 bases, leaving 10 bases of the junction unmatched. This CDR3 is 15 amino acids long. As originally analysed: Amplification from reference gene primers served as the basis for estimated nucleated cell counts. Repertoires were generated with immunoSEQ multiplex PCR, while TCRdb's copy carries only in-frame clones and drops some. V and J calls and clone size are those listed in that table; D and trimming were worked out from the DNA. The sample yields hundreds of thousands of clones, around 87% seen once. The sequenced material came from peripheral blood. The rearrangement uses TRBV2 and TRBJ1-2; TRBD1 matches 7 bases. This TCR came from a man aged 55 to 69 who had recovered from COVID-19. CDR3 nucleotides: TGTGCCAGCAGTTCTAATTTACAGGGGATCTATGGCTACACCTTC. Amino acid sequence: CASSSNLQGIYGYTF. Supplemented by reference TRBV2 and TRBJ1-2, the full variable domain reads EPEVTQTPSHQVTQMGQEVILRCVPISNHLYFYWYRQILGQKVEFLVSFYNNEISEKSEIFDDQFSVERPDGSNFTLKIRSTKLEDSAMYFCASSSNLQGIYGYTFGSGTRLTVV.